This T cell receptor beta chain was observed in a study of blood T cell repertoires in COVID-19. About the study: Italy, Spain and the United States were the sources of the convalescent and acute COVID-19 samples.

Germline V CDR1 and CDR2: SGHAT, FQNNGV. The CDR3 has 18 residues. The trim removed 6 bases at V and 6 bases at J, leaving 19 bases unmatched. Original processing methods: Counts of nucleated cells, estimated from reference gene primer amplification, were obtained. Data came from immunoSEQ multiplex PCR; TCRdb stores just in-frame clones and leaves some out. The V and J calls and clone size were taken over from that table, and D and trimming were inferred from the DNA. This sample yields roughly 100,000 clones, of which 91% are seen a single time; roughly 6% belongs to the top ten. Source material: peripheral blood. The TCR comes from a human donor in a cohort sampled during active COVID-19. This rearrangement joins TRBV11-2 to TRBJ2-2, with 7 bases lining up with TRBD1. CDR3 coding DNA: TGTGCCAGCAGACAAAACCTAGGAAGGGGGCATGTCGCCGGGGAGCTGTTTTTT. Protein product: CASRQNLGRGHVAGELFF. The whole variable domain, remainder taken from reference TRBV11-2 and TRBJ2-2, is EAGVAQSPRYKIIEKRQSVAFWCNPISGHATLYWYQQILGQGPKLLIQFQNNGVVDDSQLPKDRFSAERLKGVDSTLKIQPAKLEDSAVYLCASRQNLGRGHVAGELFFGEGSRLTVL.